This T cell receptor beta chain emerged from a study of shared clonotypes between healthy human individuals. The CDR3 totals 14 residues. In germline, CDR1 is SNHLY, CDR2 FYNNEI. The germline V and J ends were trimmed by 2 bases and 7 bases, with 12 bases remaining between them. General observations from the study: Inspection by rarefaction showed sorted-subset sequencing to be incomplete despite large depth. Clonotypes shared by all four donors outscored non-shared clonotypes in generation probability.

The naive CD8 subset, CD45RO-negative cells positively selected for CCR7, excluded terminally differentiated effector memory CD45RA+ cells. Sequencing was performed with immunoSEQ multiplex PCR; in TCRdb, only in-frame clones are kept and a portion is missing. Of around 2.1 million clones listed, approximately 94% were seen once; the top ten hold more than 1.5%. About this clone itself: Antigen specificity is unknown.

Sequencing input: naive CD8+ T cells from PBMCs. This chain links TRBV2 with TRBJ2-1; D is possibly TRBD1 (6 bases). The TCR sequence derives from a man between 18 and 29 years old in good health. Some clones in this sample may be carry-over from other donors' samples. CDR3 coding DNA: TGTGCCAGCAGTGAATTCCCTAGGGGGAATGAGCAGTTCTTC. It encodes CASSEFPRGNEQFF.